The clone carrying this TCR beta chain was counted once. Its antigen is still unknown. These data are taken from a study of early stage breast cancer tumors. Study information: About 70% of the 16 invasive tumors were ER+, PR+ and HER2-. Around 10-fold was the mean read coverage per sample.

Study results and limitations: Enriched TCRB sequences shared across patients were mostly commonly generated sequences.

Blood replicates held 0.5 ug DNA, tumor or normal breast approximately 1.5 ug, two each. The data were produced by immunoSEQ multiplex PCR, yet TCRdb's version contains in-frame clones alone and is incomplete. This table has fewer than 70,000 clones, roughly 80% appearing once. V was pared by 0 bases and J by 4 bases, with 15 bases between. Per the germline V gene, CDR1 is KGHSY and CDR2 is FQNENV. The CDR3 has 16 residues. This chain links TRBV16 with TRBJ1-2, with unresolved D. The sequenced sample was blood. The sequence was collected from a person in their 40s with breast cancer. CDR3 loop: CASSQSTVAEPYGYTF. The CDR3 coding sequence is TGTGCCAGCAGCCAATCCACAGTGGCCGAACCCTATGGCTACACCTTC.